The clone carrying this TCR beta chain was detected once. The sample is drawn from a study of shared T cell receptors in the human thymus. The CDR3 spans 18 residues. CDR1 is PRHDT, CDR2 FYEKMQ, per germline (reference sequence). The ends lost 5 bases at V and 3 bases at J; junction bases unmatched: 10. The table came from immunoSEQ multiplex PCR; TCRdb's copy has only in-frame clones and leaves some out. The sample has approximately 68,000 clones, 90% to 95% seen once. Sequencing input: thymocytes. This clonotype originated in a human donor. The chain is built from TRBV13 and TRBJ2-3; 14 nucleotides line up with TRBD2. CDR3 bases: TGTGCCAGCAGCCCTGGACTAGCGGGGGGCCCCGCGACAGATACGCAGTATTTT. Translating it yields CASSPGLAGGPATDTQYF.